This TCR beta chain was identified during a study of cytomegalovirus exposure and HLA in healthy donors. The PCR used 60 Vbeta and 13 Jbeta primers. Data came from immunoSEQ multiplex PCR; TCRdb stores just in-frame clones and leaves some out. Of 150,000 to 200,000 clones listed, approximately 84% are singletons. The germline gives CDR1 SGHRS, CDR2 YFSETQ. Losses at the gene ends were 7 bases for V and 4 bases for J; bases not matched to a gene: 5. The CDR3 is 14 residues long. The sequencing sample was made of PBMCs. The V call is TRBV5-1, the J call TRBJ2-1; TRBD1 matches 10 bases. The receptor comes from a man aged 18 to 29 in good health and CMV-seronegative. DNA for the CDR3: TGCGCCAGCCAGTCGGACAGGGGGTACAATGAGCAGTTCTTC. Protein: CASQSDRGYNEQFF.